This T cell receptor beta chain was found in a study of T cell changes during pregnancy in multiple sclerosis (dated by TCRdb to between 2017 and 2020). In the study overall: In women with multiple sclerosis, the researchers looked at how the T cell repertoire shifted as pregnancy progressed.

CDR3 length: 17 amino acids, cysteine to phenylalanine. CDR3 DNA only is kept here, 51 bases in frame from base 1. From a lookup of the germline V gene (reference sequence), CDR1 and CDR2 are LNHNV and YYDKDF. The germline V and J ends show losses of 0 bases and 2 bases respectively, and no gene match explains 9 bases of the junction. The method was the immunoSEQ multiplex PCR assay. TCRdb took this table from immuneACCESS and kept in-frame rearrangements with V and J called. Such tables lack part of the clones; where checked against another copy, unresolved V genes explain under half of the gap, and the rest is unexplained. This sample comprises approximately 80,000 clones, about 95% of them detected only once. The top ten hold over 2% of the sample. Remarks on this clone: Its specific antigen is unknown. No per-base quality is available; no much larger clone lies one base away.

The receptor's source is a female donor with multiple sclerosis, enrolled in a pregnancy study. The sample consisted of peripheral blood, taken in the third trimester of pregnancy. Recombination joined TRBV15 with TRBJ2-7; TRBD1 aligns with 8 central bases. The CDR3 is CATSRDFGQGGAYEQYF. Read as DNA, the sequence is TGTGCCACCAGCAGAGATTTCGGACAGGGAGGAGCCTACGAGCAGTACTTC.